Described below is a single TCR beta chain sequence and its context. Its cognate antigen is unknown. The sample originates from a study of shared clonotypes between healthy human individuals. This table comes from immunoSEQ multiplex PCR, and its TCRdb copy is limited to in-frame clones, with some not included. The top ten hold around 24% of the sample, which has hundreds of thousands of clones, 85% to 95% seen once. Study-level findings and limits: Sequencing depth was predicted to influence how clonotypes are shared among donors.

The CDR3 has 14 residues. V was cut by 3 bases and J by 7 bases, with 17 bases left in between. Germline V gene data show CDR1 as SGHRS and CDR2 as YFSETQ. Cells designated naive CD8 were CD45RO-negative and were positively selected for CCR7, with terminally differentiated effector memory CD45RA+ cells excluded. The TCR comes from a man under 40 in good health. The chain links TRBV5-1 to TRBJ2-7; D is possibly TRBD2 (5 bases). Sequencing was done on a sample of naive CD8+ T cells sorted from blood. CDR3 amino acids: CASSSLSSTGEQYF. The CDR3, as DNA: TGCGCCAGCAGCTCTCTTAGTTCTACGGGGGAGCAGTACTTC.